This passage covers 29 T cell receptor beta chains from one sample sequenced in a study of T cell responses to AZD1222 COVID-19 vaccine. The table came from immunoSEQ multiplex PCR; TCRdb's copy has only in-frame clones and leaves some out. The sample has approximately 150,000 clones; 86% are singletons. This sample comprised peripheral blood, obtained 28 days after the second AZD1222 dose. Receptors were obtained from an adult who received the AZD1222 COVID-19 vaccine.

The rearrangement links TRBV5-1 to TRBJ1-1, with 7 bases lining up with TRBD1. Germline CDR1 and CDR2: SGHRS and YFSETQ. The CDR3 runs 14 residues. Germline trimming cut 2 bases from V and 4 bases from J; bases unmatched to any gene: 5. The CDR3 loop reads CASSFSEGATEAFF. The CDR3, as DNA: TGCGCCAGCAGCTTTAGTGAGGGGGCCACTGAAGCTTTCTTT.

The chain joins TRBV19 to TRBJ2-1, with D perhaps matching TRBD2 (6 bases). Deletions cut 5 bases from V and 2 bases from J, with 10 bases between. The CDR3 length is 14 residues. Germline lookup yields CDR1 LNHDA and CDR2 SQIVND (reference sequence). The CDR3: CASSPPGAYNEQFF. The DNA of the CDR3 is TGTGCCAGTAGTCCCCCGGGGGCCTACAATGAGCAGTTCTTC.

A single count supports this clone. The genes are TRBV6-5 and TRBJ2-7; D assignment may be TRBD1 or TRBD2 (5 bases each). There are 13 residues in the CDR3. Germline assignment: CDR1 MNHEY and CDR2 SVGAGI. V shed 5 bases and J shed 3 bases, with 11 bases lying between them. The CDR3 DNA follows: TGTGCCAGCAGTCCCGGGGCGGTCTACGAGCAGTACTTC. Translation: CASSPGAVYEQYF.

The chain carries TRBV4-2 and TRBJ2-3, with TRBD2 identical over 9 bases. Germline V gene sequence: CDR1 LGHNA, CDR2 YNFKEQ. The junction had 10 bases not matched to a gene; V was cut back by 5 bases and J by 4 bases. The CDR3 runs 16 residues. In nucleotides, the CDR3 is TGTGCCAGCAGCATAAGTCCGGGACTAGCATCAGATACGCAGTATTTT. Translating it yields CASSISPGLASDTQYF.

The chain links TRBV20-1 to TRBJ1-2; D gene uncertain. The CDR3 runs 11 residues. Germline V gives CDR1 DFQATT, CDR2 SNEGSKA (reference sequence). V was trimmed by 3 bases and J by 10 bases, leaving 12 bases between them. The CDR3 DNA reads TGCAGTGCTAGGCACGGGGAAGTCTACACCTTC. Its protein product is CSARHGEVYTF.

The gene calls are TRBV28 and TRBJ1-1, with 7 nucleotides matching TRBD1. The germline gives CDR1 MDHEN, CDR2 SYDVKM. Trimming removed 3 bases from V and 0 bases from J; junction bases left unmatched: 4. This CDR3 contains 15 residues. CDR3 coding DNA: TGTGCCAGCAGTTTCTACAGGGGACTGAACACTGAAGCTTTCTTT. It encodes CASSFYRGLNTEAFF.

This rearrangement joins TRBV6-5 to TRBJ1-3, with D perhaps TRBD1 (5 bases). V dropped 4 bases and J dropped 4 bases, with 14 bases sitting between them. The CDR3 has 15 amino acids. Germline V gives CDR1 MNHEY, CDR2 SVGAGI. The CDR3 spells CASSLKGNIGNTIYF. The CDR3 DNA sequence: TGTGCCAGCAGTTTAAAGGGGAATATCGGAAACACCATATATTTT.

This chain's CDR3 is CASSVFELAGLEQYF. The CDR3 region has the DNA TGTGCCAGCAGCGTATTTGAACTAGCGGGACTCGAGCAGTACTTC. The chain is built from TRBV9 and TRBJ2-7; TRBD2 aligns across 10 bases. Germline V gene lookup returns CDR1 SGDLS and CDR2 YYNGEE. The CDR3 contains 15 residues. J gave up 6 bases and V 1 base, and 7 bases lay outside the gene matches.

The chain has TRBV6-5 and TRBJ1-6; 7 bases fit TRBD1. V was clipped by 2 bases and J by 9 bases; unmatched bases: 10. CDR3 length equals 16 residues. Germline V gives CDR1 MNHEY, CDR2 SVGAGI. The CDR3 spells CASSYLSGQWSSPLHF. CDR3 sequence (DNA): TGTGCCAGCAGTTACCTCTCGGGACAGTGGAGTTCACCCCTCCACTTT.

The chain links TRBV20-1 to TRBJ2-5; tentative D call: TRBD1 (6 bases). Germline-derived CDR1 and CDR2 are DFQATT and SNEGSKA (reference sequence). V shed 8 bases and J shed 5 bases, with 12 bases lying between them. The CDR3 has 11 amino acids. This chain's CDR3 is CSRTEAETQYF. The CDR3 nucleotides read TGCAGTCGGACAGAGGCGGAGACCCAGTACTTC.

The J gene is TRBJ2-7, the V gene TRBV6-1, with D possibly being TRBD1 or TRBD2 (6 bases each). In germline, CDR1 is MNHNS, CDR2 SASEGT. The CDR3 loop spans 17 amino acids. The V end was cut by 4 bases, the J end by 2 bases, with 21 bases between. Written as DNA, the CDR3 is TGTGCCAGCAGTGGGGCCGTGGGGTACAGGGAGGCCTACGAGCAGTACTTC. It specifies CASSGAVGYREAYEQYF.

This rearrangement joins TRBV29-1 to TRBJ2-5; 8 nucleotides agree with TRBD2. The ends lost 8 bases at V and 7 bases at J; junction bases unmatched: 12. CDR3 length equals 13 residues. Germline V gives CDR1 SQVTM, CDR2 ANQGSEA. This CDR3 reads CSPSGSGMATQYF. CDR3 in DNA: TGCAGCCCCTCGGGTAGCGGGATGGCGACCCAGTACTTC.

The chain is built from TRBV24-1 and TRBJ2-5; weak D call: TRBD2 (6 bases). This CDR3 is 12 amino acids long. With 7 bases removed from V and 5 bases from J, the gap between germline ends came to 10 bases. The germline gives CDR1 KGHDR, CDR2 SFDVKD. CDR3 sequence (DNA): TGTGCCACCAGAGGGGCGGGGGAGACCCAGTACTTC. Encoded protein: CATRGAGETQYF.

Comment on this clone: In the same sample, other DNA sequences code for this CDR3. This chain joins TRBV20-1 and TRBJ1-1; D unresolved. The CDR3 is 13 residues long. The germline CDR1 and CDR2 sequences are DFQATT and SNEGSKA (reference sequence). V lost 3 bases and J lost 4, with 12 bases in between. CDR3 sequence: CSASSGLGTEAFF. CDR3 in DNA: TGCAGTGCTAGTTCAGGCTTGGGCACTGAAGCTTTCTTT.

J is TRBJ1-1 and V is TRBV15; the D gene is possibly TRBD1 (6 bases). Trimming pared 10 bases from V and 7 bases from J, leaving 22 bases between. This CDR3 is built from 14 residues. Germline V lookup: CDR1 LNHNV, CDR2 YYDKDF (reference sequence). The CDR3 reads CAIDRDNNGLEAFF. CDR3 nucleotides: TGTGCCATCGACCGGGACAATAACGGGCTTGAAGCTTTCTTT.

The rearrangement links TRBV19 to TRBJ1-4; D gene unclear. The germline CDR1 and CDR2 sequences are LNHDA and SQIVND (reference sequence). Trimming took off 4 bases at V and 0 bases at J, with 6 bases between the two ends. This CDR3 contains 14 residues. As DNA, the CDR3 is TGTGCCAGTAGTACGTATACAACTAATGAAAAACTGTTTTTT. Its translation is CASSTYTTNEKLFF. Together with reference TRBV19 and TRBJ1-4, the CDR3 gives the full variable domain: DGGITQSPKYLFRKEGQNVTLSCEQNLNHDAMYWYRQDPGQGLRLIYYSQIVNDFQKGDIAEGYSVSREKKESFPLTVTSAQKNPTAFYLCASSTYTTNEKLFFGSGTQLSVL.

V and J are TRBV4-2 and TRBJ2-7; TRBD2 aligns across 14 bases. The CDR3 covers 19 residues. Trimming took 2 bases from V and 7 from J; bases not matched to a gene: 16. Germline V gives CDR1 LGHNA, CDR2 YNFKEQ. CDR3 sequence reads: CASSQFERGLAGVSGEQYF. The CDR3 DNA reads as TGTGCCAGCAGCCAATTCGAGAGGGGACTAGCGGGGGTTTCGGGGGAGCAGTACTTC.

Turning to this clone: Other DNA sequences in the sample encode the same CDR3. The chain is built from TRBV7-9 and TRBJ1-6; maybe TRBD1 (6 bases). The germline V gene has CDR1 SEHNR and CDR2 FQNEAQ (reference sequence). V was shortened by 3 bases and J by 14 bases, with 17 bases between the two germline ends. There are 14 residues in the CDR3. CDR3 sequence (DNA): TGTGCCAGCAGCTTCACCTCGGGGGCGGGCGCCCTCCACTTT. Protein product: CASSFTSGAGALHF.

As to this clone: Additional DNA sequences in this sample encode the identical CDR3. The chain carries TRBV19 and TRBJ2-2; D gene uncertain. The germline V gene encodes CDR1 LNHDA and CDR2 SQIVND (reference sequence). CDR3 length: 12 amino acids. Trimming left V 3 bases short and J 6 bases short, with 5 bases between. CDR3 nucleotide sequence: TGTGCCAGTAGTATTGGTTCCGGGGAGCTGTTTTTT. Translated: CASSIGSGELFF.

This clone was counted between two and nine times. The J gene is TRBJ1-1, the V gene TRBV2; D ambiguous. The CDR3 consists of 13 residues. With 4 bases removed from V and 1 base from J, the gap between germline ends came to 7 bases. Per the germline V gene, CDR1 is SNHLY and CDR2 is FYNNEI. The CDR3 DNA is TGTGCCAGCAGTGCGGACGGGAACACTGAAGCTTTCTTT. Amino acids: CASSADGNTEAFF. Drawing the rest from reference TRBV2 and TRBJ1-1, the complete variable domain is EPEVTQTPSHQVTQMGQEVILRCVPISNHLYFYWYRQILGQKVEFLVSFYNNEISEKSEIFDDQFSVERPDGSNFTLKIRSTKLEDSAMYFCASSADGNTEAFFGQGTRLTVV.

The rearrangement links TRBV30 to TRBJ2-1; D unclear. Trimming left V 0 bases short and J 7 bases short, with 7 bases between. The V gene's germline CDR1 is GTSNPN and CDR2 SVGIG (reference sequence). The CDR3 has 12 amino acids. DNA for the CDR3: TGTGCCTGGAGTGTGTTCCGAAATGAGCAGTTCTTC. Translation gives CAWSVFRNEQFF.

The rearrangement uses TRBV11-2 and TRBJ1-1; D remains ambiguous. V lost 5 bases to trimming and J lost 6 bases, with 16 bases between them. Germline V gene sequence: CDR1 SGHAT, CDR2 FQNNGV. This CDR3 comprises 14 residues. This CDR3 is CASSPWAGSAEAFF. In DNA, the CDR3 is TGTGCCAGCAGCCCCTGGGCGGGGAGCGCTGAAGCTTTCTTT.

The gene calls are TRBV7-2 and TRBJ2-1, with a weak D call TRBD1 (6 bases). The length of the CDR3 is 14 residues. The V end lost 5 bases, the J end lost 3 bases, and 11 bases lay between the germline ends. Germline-derived CDR1 and CDR2 are SGHTA and FQGNSA. The CDR3 is CASSQTGSYNEQFF. The CDR3 nucleotides read TGTGCCAGCAGCCAAACAGGGAGCTACAATGAGCAGTTCTTC.

This chain connects TRBV11-2 to TRBJ2-7; D might be TRBD2 (5 bases). V was pared by 7 bases and J by 5 bases, with 18 bases between. This CDR3 is 14 amino acids long. Germline CDR1 and CDR2: SGHAT and FQNNGV. The CDR3 protein is CASTPSGWADEQYF. The CDR3 DNA reads as TGTGCCAGCACCCCCTCGGGGTGGGCGGACGAGCAGTACTTC.

The chain is built from TRBV3-1 (or the pseudogene TRBV3-2) and TRBJ2-3; either TRBD1 or TRBD2 may supply D (5 bases each). The length of the CDR3 is 14 residues. The V and J ends lost 6 bases and 5 bases respectively, with 15 bases between them. Germline CDR1 reads LGHDT; CDR2 reads YNNKEL (reference sequence). The chain's CDR3 is CASSYRGAEDTQYF. The CDR3, as DNA: TGTGCCAGCAGTTATCGGGGCGCGGAAGATACGCAGTATTTT.

The J gene is TRBJ1-3, the V gene TRBV27; unclear D gene. Germline V lookup: CDR1 MNHEY, CDR2 SMNVEV (reference sequence). Trimming removed 1 base at V and 3 bases at J, with 4 bases between. CDR3 length: 13 amino acids. Here the CDR3 reads CASSLLVGNTIYF. In nucleotides, the CDR3 is TGTGCCAGCAGTTTATTGGTTGGAAACACCATATATTTT.

The chain combines TRBV10-3 with TRBJ1-2; D gene uncertain. The ends were cut back, 7 bases at V and 0 bases at J, with 9 bases in the middle. This CDR3 has 13 amino acids. Germline lookup yields CDR1 ENHRY and CDR2 SYGVKD. The DNA for the CDR3 is TGTGCCATCATAAATGGGGCTAACTATGGCTACACCTTC. This encodes CAIINGANYGYTF.

This chain joins TRBV2 and TRBJ1-1; D remains ambiguous. This CDR3 region has 12 residues. V was trimmed by 5 bases and J by 6 bases, leaving 10 bases between them. CDR1 and CDR2 (germline): SNHLY, FYNNEI. CDR3 residues: CASSLVQPEAFF. The CDR3 DNA is TGTGCCAGCAGTTTAGTACAGCCTGAAGCTTTCTTT.

This clone was seen more than once but under ten times. This rearrangement joins TRBV14 to TRBJ2-1, with 8 bases matching TRBD2. In germline, CDR1 is SGHDN, CDR2 FVKESK. J lost 7 bases, V lost 0 bases, and 8 bases had no gene match. This CDR3 comprises 16 residues. This CDR3 is CASSQDSRGGPNEQFF. CDR3 in DNA: TGTGCCAGCAGCCAAGATTCCCGGGGGGGCCCGAATGAGCAGTTCTTC.